This T cell receptor (beta chain) came from a study of CD8 T cells in Susac syndrome. Study conclusions and caveats: The study recognized that the number of individuals in its TCR sequencing and HLA analysis was relatively small.

After extraction with the RNeasy kit, roughly 0.45 to 1 ug of the RNA was reverse transcribed using random hexamers. TCRdb fed the immunoSEQ multiplex PCR reads into MiXCR, producing one record per CDR3 protein. Here the sample spans 160,000 or so distinct CDR3 sequences, approximately 93% being singletons. V shed 1 base and J 3 bases; nucleotides not matched to a gene: 2. Per germline, CDR1 SQVTM and CDR2 ANQGSEA. The CDR3 spans 14 residues. About this clonotype itself: The target antigen is unknown.

Blood CD8+ and CD4+ T cells underwent high-throughput TCR beta sequencing. The multiple sclerosis controls comprised treatment-naive patients whose relapsing-remitting disease was stable or active. The CD8+ and CD4+ T cells were negatively isolated, with the TEMRA cells enriched by FACS. Source material: CD4+ T cells from PBMCs. The gene calls are TRBV29-1 and TRBJ2-7; TRBD2 aligns across 11 bases. The sequence derives from a human donor with multiple sclerosis. The CDR3 sequence: CSVEVTSGNYEQYF. CDR3 DNA: TGCAGCGTTGAAGTGACTAGCGGGAACTACGAGCAGTACTTC.